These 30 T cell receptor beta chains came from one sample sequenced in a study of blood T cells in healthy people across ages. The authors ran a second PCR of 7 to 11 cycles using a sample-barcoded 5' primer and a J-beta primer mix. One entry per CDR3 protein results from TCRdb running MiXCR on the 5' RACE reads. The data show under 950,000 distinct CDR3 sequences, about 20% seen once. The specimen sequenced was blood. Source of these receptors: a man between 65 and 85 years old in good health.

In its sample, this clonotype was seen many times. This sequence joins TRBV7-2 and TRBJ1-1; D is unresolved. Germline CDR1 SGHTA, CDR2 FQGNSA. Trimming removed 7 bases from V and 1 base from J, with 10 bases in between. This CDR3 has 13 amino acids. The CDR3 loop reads CASTRFGNTEAFF. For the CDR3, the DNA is TGTGCCAGCACCAGGTTTGGGAACACTGAAGCTTTCTTT.

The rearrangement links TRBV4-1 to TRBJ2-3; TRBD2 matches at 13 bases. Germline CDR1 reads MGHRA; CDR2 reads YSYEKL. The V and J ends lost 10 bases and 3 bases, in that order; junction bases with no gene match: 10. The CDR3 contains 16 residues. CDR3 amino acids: CATAGGTSGTTDTQYF. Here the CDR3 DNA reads TGCGCCACCGCTGGAGGGACTAGCGGGACAACAGATACGCAGTATTTT.

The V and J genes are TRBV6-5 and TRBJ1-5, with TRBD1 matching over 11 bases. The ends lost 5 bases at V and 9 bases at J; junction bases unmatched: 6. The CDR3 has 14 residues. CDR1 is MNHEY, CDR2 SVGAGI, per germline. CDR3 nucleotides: TGTGCCAGCAGTAGCGGGACAGGGGGATGGCCCCAGCATTTT. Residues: CASSSGTGGWPQHF.

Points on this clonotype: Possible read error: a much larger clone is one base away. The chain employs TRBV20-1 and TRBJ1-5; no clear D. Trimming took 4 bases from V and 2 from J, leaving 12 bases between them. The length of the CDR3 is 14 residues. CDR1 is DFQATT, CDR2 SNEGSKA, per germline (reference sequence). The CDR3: CSATMPQCNQPQHF. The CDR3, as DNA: TGCAGTGCTACCATGCCCCAGTGCAATCAGCCCCAGCATTTT.

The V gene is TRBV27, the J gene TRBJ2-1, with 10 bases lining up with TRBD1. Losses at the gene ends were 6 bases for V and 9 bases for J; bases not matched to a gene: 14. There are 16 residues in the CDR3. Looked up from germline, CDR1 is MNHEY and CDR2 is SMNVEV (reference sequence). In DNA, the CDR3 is TGTGCCAGCAGCCCTACCGACAGGGGGCTTGGCGGTGAGCAGTTCTTC. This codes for CASSPTDRGLGGEQFF.

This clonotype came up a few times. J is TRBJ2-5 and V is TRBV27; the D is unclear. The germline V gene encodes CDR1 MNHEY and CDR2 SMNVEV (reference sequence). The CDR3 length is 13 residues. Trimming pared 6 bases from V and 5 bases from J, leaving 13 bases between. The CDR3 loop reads CASSQILGETQYF. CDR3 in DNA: TGTGCCAGCAGCCAGATTCTCGGGGAGACCCAGTACTTC.

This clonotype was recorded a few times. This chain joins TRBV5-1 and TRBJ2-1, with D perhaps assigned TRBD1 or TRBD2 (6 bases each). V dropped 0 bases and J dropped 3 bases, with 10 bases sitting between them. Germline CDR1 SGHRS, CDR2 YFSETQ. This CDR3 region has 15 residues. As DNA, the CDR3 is TGCGCCAGCAGCTTGGTAGGGGGGCACTACAATGAGCAGTTCTTC. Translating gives CASSLVGGHYNEQFF.

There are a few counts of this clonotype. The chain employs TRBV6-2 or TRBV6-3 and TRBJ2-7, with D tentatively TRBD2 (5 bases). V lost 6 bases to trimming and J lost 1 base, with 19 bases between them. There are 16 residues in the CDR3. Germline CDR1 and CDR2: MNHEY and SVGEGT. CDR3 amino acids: CASSPVGVGGSYEQYV. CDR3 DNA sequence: TGTGCCAGCAGCCCCGTCGGGGTTGGAGGATCCTACGAGCAGTACGTC.

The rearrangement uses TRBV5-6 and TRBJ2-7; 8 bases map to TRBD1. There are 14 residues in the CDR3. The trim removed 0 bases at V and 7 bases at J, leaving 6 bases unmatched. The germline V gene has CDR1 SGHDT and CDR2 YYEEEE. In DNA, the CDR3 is TGTGCCAGCAGCTTGGGCCAGGGGGCATGGGAGCAGTACTTC. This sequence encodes CASSLGQGAWEQYF.

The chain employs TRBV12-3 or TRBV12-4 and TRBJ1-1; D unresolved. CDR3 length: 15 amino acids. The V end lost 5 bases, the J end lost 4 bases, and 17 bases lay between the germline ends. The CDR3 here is CASSPPGYSGTEAFF. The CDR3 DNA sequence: TGTGCCAGCAGTCCCCCGGGATATTCGGGCACTGAAGCTTTCTTT.

The CDR3 nucleotides are TGCAGTGCTGTCGGGGGCCCCTCCTATGGCTACACCTTC. Protein: CSAVGGPSYGYTF. This chain links TRBV20-1 with TRBJ1-2; possible D gene TRBD1, 6 bases. The CDR3 consists of 13 residues. Germline V gives CDR1 DFQATT, CDR2 SNEGSKA (reference sequence). Between the trimmed V and J ends, which lost 5 bases and 4 bases, there was a span of 14 bases.

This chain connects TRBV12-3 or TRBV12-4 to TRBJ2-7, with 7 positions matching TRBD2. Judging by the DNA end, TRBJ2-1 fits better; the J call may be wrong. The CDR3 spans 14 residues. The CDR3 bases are TGTGCCAGCAGTTTGGCGGGGGAGGCGTGGGAGCAGTTCTTC. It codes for CASSLAGEAWEQFF.

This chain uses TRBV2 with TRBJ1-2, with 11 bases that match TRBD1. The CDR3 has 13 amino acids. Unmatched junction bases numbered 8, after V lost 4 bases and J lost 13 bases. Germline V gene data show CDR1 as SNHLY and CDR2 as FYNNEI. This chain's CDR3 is CASSARDRGAPTF. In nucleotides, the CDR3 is TGTGCCAGCAGTGCCCGGGACAGGGGGGCTCCCACCTTC.

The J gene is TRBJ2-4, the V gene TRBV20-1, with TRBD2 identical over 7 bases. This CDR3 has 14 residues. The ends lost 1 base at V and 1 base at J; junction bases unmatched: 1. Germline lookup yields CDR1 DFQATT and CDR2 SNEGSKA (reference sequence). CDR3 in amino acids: CSARVSGAKNIQYF. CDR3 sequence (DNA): TGCAGTGCTAGAGTTAGCGGGGCCAAAAACATTCAGTACTTC.

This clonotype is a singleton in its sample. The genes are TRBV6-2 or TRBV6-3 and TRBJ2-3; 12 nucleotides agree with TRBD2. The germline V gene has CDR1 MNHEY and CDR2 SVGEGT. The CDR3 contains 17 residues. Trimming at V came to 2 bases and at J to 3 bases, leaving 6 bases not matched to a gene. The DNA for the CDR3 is TGTGCCAGCAGTTACCCAGGACTAGCGGGATGGACAGATACGCAGTATTTT. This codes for CASSYPGLAGWTDTQYF.

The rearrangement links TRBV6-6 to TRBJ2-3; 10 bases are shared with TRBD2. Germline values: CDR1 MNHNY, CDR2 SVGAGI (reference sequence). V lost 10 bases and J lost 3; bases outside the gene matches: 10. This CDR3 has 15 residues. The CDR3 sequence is CATTRLAGVTDTQYF. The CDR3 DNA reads TGTGCCACCACCCGGCTAGCGGGGGTGACAGATACGCAGTATTTT.

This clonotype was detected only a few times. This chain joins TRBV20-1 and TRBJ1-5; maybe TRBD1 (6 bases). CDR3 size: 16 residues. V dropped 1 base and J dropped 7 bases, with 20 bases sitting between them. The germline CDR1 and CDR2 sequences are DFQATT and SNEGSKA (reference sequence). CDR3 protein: CSARVSPGALLQPQHF. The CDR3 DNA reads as TGCAGTGCTAGAGTGTCTCCGGGGGCGCTTCTACAGCCCCAGCATTTT.

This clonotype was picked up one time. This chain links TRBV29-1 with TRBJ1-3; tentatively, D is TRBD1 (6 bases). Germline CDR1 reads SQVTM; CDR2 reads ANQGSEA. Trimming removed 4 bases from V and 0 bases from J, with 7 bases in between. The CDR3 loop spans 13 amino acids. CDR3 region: CSVAQGSGNTIYF. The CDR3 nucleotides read TGCAGCGTTGCACAGGGCTCTGGAAACACCATATATTTT.

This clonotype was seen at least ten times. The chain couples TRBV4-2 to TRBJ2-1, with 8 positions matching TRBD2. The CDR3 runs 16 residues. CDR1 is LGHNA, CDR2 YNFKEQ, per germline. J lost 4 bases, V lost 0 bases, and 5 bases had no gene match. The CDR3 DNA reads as TGTGCCAGCAGCCAAGATACAGCGGGGGAATACAATGAGCAGTTCTTC. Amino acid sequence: CASSQDTAGEYNEQFF.

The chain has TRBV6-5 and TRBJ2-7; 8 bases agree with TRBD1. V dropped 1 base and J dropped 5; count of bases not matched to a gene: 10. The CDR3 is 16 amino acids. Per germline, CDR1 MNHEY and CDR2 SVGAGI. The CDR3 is CASSYFLGQGTHEQYF. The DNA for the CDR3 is TGTGCCAGCAGTTACTTCCTCGGACAGGGTACCCACGAGCAGTACTTC.

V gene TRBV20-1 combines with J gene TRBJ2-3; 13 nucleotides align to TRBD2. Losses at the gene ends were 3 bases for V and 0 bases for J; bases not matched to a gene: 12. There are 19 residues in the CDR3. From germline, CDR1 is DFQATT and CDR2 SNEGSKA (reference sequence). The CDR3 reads CSASSPGLAGDPSTDTQYF. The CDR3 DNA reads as TGCAGTGCTAGTAGCCCTGGACTAGCGGGGGACCCTAGCACAGATACGCAGTATTTT.

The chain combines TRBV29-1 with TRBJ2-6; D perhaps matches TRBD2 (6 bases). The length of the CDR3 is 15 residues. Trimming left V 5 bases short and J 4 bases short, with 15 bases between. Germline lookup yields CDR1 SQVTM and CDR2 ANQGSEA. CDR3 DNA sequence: TGCAGCGTTTTTCAAGGGGCGGGAGGGGCCAACGTCCTGACTTTC. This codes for CSVFQGAGGANVLTF.

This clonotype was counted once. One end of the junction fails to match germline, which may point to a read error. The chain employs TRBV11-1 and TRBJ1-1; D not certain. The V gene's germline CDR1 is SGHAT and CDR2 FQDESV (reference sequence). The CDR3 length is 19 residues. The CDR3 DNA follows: TGTGCCAGCTGCTTAGCGGCCCCAATGTGGGGTCACGACGTGACTGAAGCTTTCTTT. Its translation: CASCLAAPMWGHDVTEAFF.

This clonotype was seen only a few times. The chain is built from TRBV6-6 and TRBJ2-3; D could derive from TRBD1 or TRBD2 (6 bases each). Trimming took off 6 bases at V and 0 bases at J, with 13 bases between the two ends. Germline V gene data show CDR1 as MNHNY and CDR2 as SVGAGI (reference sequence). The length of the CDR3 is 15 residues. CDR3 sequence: CASRLRGTSTDTQYF. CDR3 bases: TGTGCCAGCAGACTACGGGGGACAAGCACAGATACGCAGTATTTT.

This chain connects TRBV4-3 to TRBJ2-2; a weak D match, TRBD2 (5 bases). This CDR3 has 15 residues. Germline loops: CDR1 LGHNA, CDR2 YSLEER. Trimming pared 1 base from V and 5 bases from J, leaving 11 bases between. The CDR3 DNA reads TGCGCCAGCAGCCAAGCAAGGGAGCAGACCGGGGAGCTGTTTTTT. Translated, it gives CASSQAREQTGELFF.

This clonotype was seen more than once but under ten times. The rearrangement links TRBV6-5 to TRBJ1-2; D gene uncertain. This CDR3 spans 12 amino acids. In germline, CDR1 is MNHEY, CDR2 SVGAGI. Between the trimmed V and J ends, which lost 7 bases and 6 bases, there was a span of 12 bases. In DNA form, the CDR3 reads TGTGCCAGCACAAACGGTATTCATGGCTACACCTTC. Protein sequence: CASTNGIHGYTF.

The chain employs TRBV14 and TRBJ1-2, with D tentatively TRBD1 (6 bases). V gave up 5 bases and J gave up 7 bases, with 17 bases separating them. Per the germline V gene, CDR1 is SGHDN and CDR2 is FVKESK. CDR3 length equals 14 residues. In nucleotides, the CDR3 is TGTGCCAGCAGCTCCGCAAGGGGGGGCGTTGGCTACACCTTC. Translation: CASSSARGGVGYTF.

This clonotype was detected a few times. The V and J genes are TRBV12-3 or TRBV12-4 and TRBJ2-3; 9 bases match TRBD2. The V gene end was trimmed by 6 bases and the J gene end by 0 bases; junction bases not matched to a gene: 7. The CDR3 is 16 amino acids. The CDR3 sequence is CASRPHSGGSTDTQYF. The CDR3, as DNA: TGTGCCAGCAGGCCCCATAGCGGGGGAAGCACAGATACGCAGTATTTT.

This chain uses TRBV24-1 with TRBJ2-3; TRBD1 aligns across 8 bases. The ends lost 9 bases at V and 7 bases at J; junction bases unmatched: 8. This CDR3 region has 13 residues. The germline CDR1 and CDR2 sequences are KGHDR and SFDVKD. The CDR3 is CATSPGGFNTQYF. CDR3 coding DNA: TGTGCCACCTCCCCAGGGGGCTTTAATACGCAGTATTTT.

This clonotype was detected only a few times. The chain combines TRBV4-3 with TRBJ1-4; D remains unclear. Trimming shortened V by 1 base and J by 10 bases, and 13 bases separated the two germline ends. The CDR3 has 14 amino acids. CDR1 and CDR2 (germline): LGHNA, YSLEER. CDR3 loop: CASSQGAIRGKLFF. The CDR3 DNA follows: TGCGCCAGCAGCCAAGGGGCTATTCGGGGAAAACTGTTTTTT.